Listed below are T cell receptor beta chains from one sample, sequenced in a study of blood T cell repertoires in COVID-19. Profiling relied on immunoSEQ multiplex PCR, and the TCRdb table lists in-frame clones only, not all of them. The data hold 360,000 or so clones, with 88% observed a single time. The sample taken for sequencing was PBMCs or T cells enriched from blood (not recorded which). These receptor sequences come from a woman in her thirties who had been exposed to COVID-19. CDR3s include the opening cysteine and the closing phenylalanine or tryptophan.

CASSHGGQGFEQFF | TRBJ2-1 | 14 | TRBV7-3
CATRLAGQAYEQYF | TRBJ2-7 | 14 | TRBV6-5
CASTASGGWTEAFF | TRBJ1-1 | 14 | TRBV5-1
CASSQDYLSGDPNHGYTF | TRBJ1-2 | 18 | TRBV3-1/TRBV3-2
CASSEDVTGNTEAFF | TRBJ1-1 | 15 | TRBV2
CASSLGGGYTGYTF | TRBJ1-2 | 14 | TRBV27
CAWSAGTGTYNSPLHF | TRBJ1-6 | 16 | TRBV30
CASSDSGTVNYGYTF | TRBJ1-2 | 15 | TRBV25-1
CASSMATSIQYF | TRBJ2-7 | 12 | TRBV19
CASSLGTSGSTGELFF | TRBJ2-2 | 16 | TRBV9
CATSNPRTEQEETQYF | TRBJ2-5 | 16 | TRBV15
CASTSTDRAHEQFF | TRBJ2-1 | 14 | TRBV19
CASSQTLAGVKETQYF | TRBJ2-5 | 16 | TRBV7-8
CASSFLTVGANVLTF | TRBJ2-6 | 15 | TRBV27
CASSSVAKNIQYF | TRBJ2-4 | 13 | TRBV27
CASSLEGVYQGGYTF | TRBJ1-2 | 15 | TRBV28
CASSLGPGLVSPLHF | TRBJ1-6 | 15 | TRBV7-7